This is a list of T cell receptor beta chains from one sample in a study of long-term antiretroviral therapy in people with HIV. The method was immunoSEQ multiplex PCR; TCRdb's version includes in-frame clones alone and lacks a portion of them. The sample consists of some 35,000 clones, roughly four fifths of them appearing once. Sequenced material: unsorted PBMCs, taken 0.6 years after starting antiretroviral therapy. These receptors came from a man aged 18 to 29 with HIV. Both conserved end residues are part of each CDR3. A D gene is named only where the DNA matches it firmly. Clone size is not always given. Where it is, it says once, few, many or a class for expanded clones.

v_gene	d_gene	abundance	j_gene	CDR3aa	CDR3nt
TRBV19	-	medium-sized	TRBJ1-5	CASSPDSLDQPQHF	TGTGCCAGTAGTCCGGACAGTCTGGATCAGCCCCAGCATTTT
TRBV6-4	-	once	TRBJ2-4	CASSPFGTPFLQYF	TGTGCCAGCAGCCCTTTCGGGACTCCCTTTCTTCAGTACTTC
TRBV5-5	-	-	TRBJ1-2	CASSFYGGEGYTF	TGTGCCAGCAGCTTCTACGGGGGTGAAGGCTACACCTTC
TRBV18	-	-	TRBJ1-1	CASSPETTNTEAFF	TGTGCCAGCTCACCGGAGACTACGAACACTGAAGCTTTCTTT
TRBV2	-	-	TRBJ2-1	CASCEGGAAYNEQFF	TGTGCCAGCTGCGAAGGGGGGGCAGCCTACAATGAGCAGTTCTTC
TRBV9	TRBD1	once	TRBJ1-2	CASSPGQGVGYTF	TGTGCCAGCAGCCCGGGACAGGGGGTCGGCTACACCTTC
TRBV15	TRBD1	-	TRBJ1-4	CATSRDVRSGTGDEKLFF	TGTGCCACCAGCAGAGATGTGAGGTCGGGAACAGGGGATGAAAAACTGTTTTTT
TRBV6-4	-	few	TRBJ2-2	CASSDGTTGELFF	TGTGCCAGCAGTGACGGGACAACCGGGGAGCTGTTTTTT
TRBV6-5	-	-	TRBJ2-3	CASSSVNGVVDTQYF	TGTGCCAGCAGTTCCGTAAACGGAGTAGTAGATACGCAGTATTTT
TRBV7-2	-	once	TRBJ2-1	CASSPGGGSNEQFF	TGTGCCAGCAGCCCAGGGGGAGGTAGTAATGAGCAGTTCTTC
TRBV9	TRBD2	once	TRBJ2-1	CASGREDGSEQFF	TGTGCCAGCGGTCGGGAGGATGGAAGTGAGCAGTTCTTC
TRBV9	-	-	TRBJ2-7	CASSVGVQGNYEQYF	TGTGCCAGCAGCGTAGGAGTCCAGGGTAACTACGAGCAGTACTTC